These 7 T cell receptor beta chains were all obtained from the same sample, sequenced in a study of T cells in Graves' hyperthyroidism and ophthalmopathy. Amplification yielded TCR beta CDR3 regions, with RNA transcripts as the source. TCR CDR3 underwent first-round RT-PCR with the HTBI primer set. TCRdb itself ran the multiplex PCR reads through MiXCR, one entry per CDR3 protein. This sample carries about 640,000 distinct CDR3 sequences, about a fifth of them seen once, and the ten largest clones take more than 30%. Sequencing was carried out using blood. The origin of the receptors is a man aged 30 to 39 with Graves' ophthalmopathy.

The chain links TRBV29-1 to TRBJ2-3; no clear D gene. Germline lookup yields CDR1 SQVTM and CDR2 ANQGSEA. This CDR3 has 13 amino acids. V lost 6 bases and J 0 bases, leaving 10 bases between the germline ends. CDR3 nucleotides: TGCAGCGTAGGGAAGTGGAGCACAGATACGCAGTATTTT. The encoded protein is CSVGKWSTDTQYF.

This clonotype has only a few counts. The chain uses TRBV10-3 and TRBJ1-2; maybe TRBD1 (5 bases). CDR1 ENHRY and CDR2 SYGVKD come from the germline V gene. The CDR3 is 18 amino acids. The V end was cut by 3 bases, the J end by 1 base, with 21 bases between. CDR3 bases: TGTGCCATCAGTGATACGGGACTCCGGGCCCCCTTTAACTATGGCTACACCTTC. The encoded protein is CAISDTGLRAPFNYGYTF.

This chain joins TRBV18 and TRBJ2-7, with D possibly being TRBD1 or TRBD2 (5 bases each). CDR1 is KGHSH, CDR2 LQKENI, per germline. Between the trimmed V and J ends, which lost 4 bases and 6 bases, there was a span of 10 bases. The CDR3 has 12 amino acids. In nucleotides, the CDR3 is TGTGCCAGCTCACGTGGGACCCCCGAGCAGTACTTC. Its protein is CASSRGTPEQYF.

This chain connects TRBV5-1 to TRBJ1-4; no reliable D call. The germline V and J ends were trimmed by 0 bases and 8 bases, with 11 bases remaining between them. Per germline, CDR1 SGHRS and CDR2 YFSETQ. This CDR3 has 14 amino acids. DNA of the CDR3: TGCGCCAGCAGCTTGGGGGAGGCTCGGGAAAAACTGTTTTTT. This codes for CASSLGEAREKLFF.

The chain combines TRBV9 with TRBJ1-3, with a possible D match to TRBD1 (5 bases). The length of the CDR3 is 14 residues. Germline V gene lookup returns CDR1 SGDLS and CDR2 YYNGEE. V shed 3 bases and J shed 2 bases, with 9 bases lying between them. CDR3 DNA sequence: TGTGCCAGCAGCGATCCAGGGACTGGAAACACCATATATTTT. As protein: CASSDPGTGNTIYF.

This rearrangement joins TRBV2 to TRBJ2-1; TRBD2 matches at 8 bases. The CDR3 is made up of 14 amino acids. Germline values: CDR1 SNHLY, CDR2 FYNNEI. V trimming: 8 bases; J trimming: 2 bases; junction bases outside the gene matches: 5. The chain's CDR3 is CASEVAGPYNEQFF. The CDR3 nucleotides read TGTGCCAGCGAAGTAGCGGGACCCTACAATGAGCAGTTCTTC.

This clonotype was counted many times. V is TRBV28 and J is TRBJ1-5; D remains ambiguous. Germline V CDR1 and CDR2: MDHEN, SYDVKM. The length of the CDR3 is 14 residues. V was pared by 4 bases and J by 4 bases, with 11 bases between. Here the CDR3 reads CASSSVGLNQPQHF. The DNA for the CDR3 is TGTGCCAGCAGTTCCGTAGGGCTTAATCAGCCCCAGCATTTT. Full variable domain (remainder filled in from reference TRBV28 and TRBJ1-5): DVKVTQSSRYLVKRTGEKVFLECVQDMDHENMFWYRQDPGLGLRLIYFSYDVKMKEKGDIPEGYSVSREKKERFSLILESASTNQTSMYLCASSSVGLNQPQHFGDGTRLSIL.